The next 25 T cell receptor beta chains were all read from a single sample in a study of human versus mouse CDR3 diversity and MHC coevolution. Only in-frame clones appear in the TCRdb table, and some are missing; sequencing was by immunoSEQ multiplex PCR. Of about 83,000 clones listed, 85% to 95% were seen once; the top ten hold about 0.15%. The sample taken for sequencing was naive CD4+ T cells from blood. Subset of the sample: CD45RO-negative CD62L-positive naive CD4 T cells. Receptors were obtained from a person aged 25 to 75 in good health.

The chain joins TRBV5-1 to TRBJ2-7; the D gene is possibly TRBD2 (5 bases). The germline V gene encodes CDR1 SGHRS and CDR2 YFSETQ. V was trimmed by 0 bases and J by 1 base, leaving 14 bases between them. CDR3 length: 16 amino acids. The CDR3, as DNA: TGCGCCAGCAGCTTGGGAGCGTCGGAGGCATCCTACGAGCAGTACTTC. Translating gives CASSLGASEASYEQYF.

The chain is built from TRBV10-3 and TRBJ2-1, with 9 bases lining up with TRBD2. This CDR3 is 15 amino acids long. V gave up 5 bases and J gave up 2 bases; unmatched junction bases: 4. From germline, CDR1 is ENHRY and CDR2 SYGVKD. The CDR3 here is CAISLSGGTYNEQFF. The DNA of the CDR3 is TGTGCCATCAGTCTAAGCGGGGGGACCTACAATGAGCAGTTCTTC.

This clone was recorded once. V and J are TRBV2 and TRBJ2-7; 8 nucleotides align to TRBD1. This CDR3 is 14 amino acids long. J gave up 3 bases and V 5 bases, and 6 bases lay outside the gene matches. Germline-derived CDR1 and CDR2 are SNHLY and FYNNEI. In DNA, the CDR3 is TGTGCCAGCAGTTTGGGACAGGTGGGCTACGAGCAGTACTTC. This codes for CASSLGQVGYEQYF.

V and J are TRBV7-9 and TRBJ1-1, with D possibly matching TRBD1 (5 bases). Germline CDR1 SEHNR, CDR2 FQNEAQ (reference sequence). Trimming pared 7 bases from V and 7 bases from J, leaving 13 bases between. The CDR3 spans 12 residues. Here the CDR3 reads CASTPDSLEAFF. Here the CDR3 DNA reads TGTGCCAGCACCCCCGACAGCCTTGAAGCTTTCTTT.

The CDR3 sequence is CASSQQGFLNTEAFF. The CDR3 bases are TGTGCCAGTAGTCAACAGGGGTTTTTGAACACTGAAGCTTTCTTT. This chain links TRBV19 with TRBJ1-1; 7 nucleotides align to TRBD1. Germline CDR1 reads LNHDA; CDR2 reads SQIVND (reference sequence). The CDR3 is 15 residues long. Losses at the gene ends were 5 bases for V and 0 bases for J; bases not matched to a gene: 6.

This chain joins TRBV27 and TRBJ1-1, with a tentative D call TRBD1 (5 bases). Deletions cut 2 bases from V and 0 bases from J, with 16 bases between. The CDR3 sequence is 17 residues long. Germline V gives CDR1 MNHEY, CDR2 SMNVEV (reference sequence). The CDR3 sequence is CASSLGVRDYVNTEAFF. CDR3 DNA sequence: TGTGCCAGCAGTTTAGGGGTAAGGGACTACGTGAACACTGAAGCTTTCTTT.

The rearrangement joins TRBV5-4 to TRBJ1-2; TRBD1 is a possible D gene (6 bases). This CDR3 region has 13 residues. Germline V lookup: CDR1 SGHNT, CDR2 YYREEE (reference sequence). The V end lost 0 bases, the J end lost 6 bases, and 9 bases lay between the germline ends. The CDR3 protein is CASSLGQENGYTF. The CDR3 region has the DNA TGTGCCAGCAGCTTGGGACAGGAGAATGGCTACACCTTC.

V gene TRBV7-9 combines with J gene TRBJ2-2, with 10 bases aligning to TRBD2. J gave up 4 bases and V 1 base, and 6 bases lay outside the gene matches. The CDR3 totals 17 residues. The V gene's germline CDR1 is SEHNR and CDR2 FQNEAQ (reference sequence). CDR3 amino acids: CASSLGLAGAGTGELFF. For the CDR3, the DNA is TGTGCCAGCAGCTTAGGTCTAGCGGGGGCCGGCACCGGGGAGCTGTTTTTT.

This clone has just one count. The gene calls are TRBV10-2 and TRBJ1-6; 8 bases match TRBD1. The CDR3 has 17 amino acids. CDR1 is WSHSY and CDR2 is SAAADI in the germline V gene. V lost 7 bases and J lost 5; bases outside the gene matches: 13. The CDR3 DNA reads as TGCGCCAGCATTAAGGACAGGGAGGGTTTGGATAATTCACCCCTCCACTTT. This translates into CASIKDREGLDNSPLHF.

This clone was detected a few times. The gene calls are TRBV10-3 and TRBJ1-5; the D is unclear. The CDR3 spans 19 residues. The V gene lost 0 bases and the J gene lost 2 bases, with 20 bases spanning the gap. CDR1 and CDR2 (germline): ENHRY, SYGVKD. The DNA of the CDR3 is TGTGCCATCAGTGAGTCTAAGATCTCGTTACGGAGGGGCAATCAGCCCCAGCATTTT. Its protein is CAISESKISLRRGNQPQHF.

The chain recombines TRBV19 with TRBJ2-1; 7 positions agree with TRBD2. The V and J ends lost 7 bases and 0 bases, in that order; junction bases with no gene match: 21. Germline V gives CDR1 LNHDA, CDR2 SQIVND (reference sequence). CDR3 length: 20 amino acids. The CDR3 is CASTPRGITSAGSSYNEQFF. The CDR3 DNA reads as TGTGCCAGTACCCCAAGGGGTATTACTAGCGCGGGTAGCTCCTACAATGAGCAGTTCTTC.

The chain combines TRBV11-2 with TRBJ2-1, with D perhaps TRBD1 (5 bases). V was pared by 4 bases and J by 3 bases, with 13 bases between. The CDR3 consists of 15 residues. CDR1 and CDR2 from the germline V gene are SGHAT and FQNNGV. The CDR3 nucleotides read TGTGCCAGCAGCTCCCCTAGGGGTAACTACAATGAGCAGTTCTTC. Translation: CASSSPRGNYNEQFF.

The chain uses TRBV6-1 and TRBJ1-1; 7 bases agree with TRBD1. Looked up from germline, CDR1 is MNHNS and CDR2 is SASEGT. The ends lost 4 bases at V and 1 base at J; junction bases unmatched: 9. CDR3 length equals 16 residues. CDR3 sequence reads: CASSGGRGSRNTEAFF. CDR3 coding DNA: TGTGCCAGCAGTGGGGGCAGGGGGAGTAGGAACACTGAAGCTTTCTTT.

The chain has TRBV20-1 and TRBJ1-2; D ambiguous. V was pared by 7 bases and J by 4 bases, with 10 bases between. The CDR3 is 11 residues long. Germline V CDR1 and CDR2: DFQATT, SNEGSKA (reference sequence). The CDR3 nucleotides are TGCAGTGAGATGGCCAGCTATGGCTACACCTTC. This sequence encodes CSEMASYGYTF.

J is TRBJ1-1 and V is TRBV18, with 8 nucleotides matching TRBD1. Germline V gives CDR1 KGHSH, CDR2 LQKENI. CDR3 length: 15 amino acids. The junction had 9 bases not matched to a gene; V was cut back by 3 bases and J by 6 bases. The CDR3 DNA is TGTGCCAGCTCACCCCCGGGACAGGAGAGGGCTGAAGCTTTCTTT. Translating it yields CASSPPGQERAEAFF. Using reference TRBV18 and TRBJ1-1 for the parts outside the CDR3, the full variable domain is NAGVMQNPRHLVRRRGQEARLRCSPMKGHSHVYWYRQLPEEGLKFMVYLQKENIIDESGMPKERFSAEFPKEGPSILRIQQVVRGDSAAYFCASSPPGQERAEAFFGQGTRLTVV.

V usage is TRBV23-1 and J usage is TRBJ2-7; D is unclear. TRBV23-1 is an open reading frame, and its role is uncertain. V lost 3 bases, J lost 2 bases, and 14 bases lay in between. This CDR3 has 15 residues. CDR3 in amino acids: CASSQRGGTTYEQYF. The DNA for the CDR3 is TGCGCCAGCAGTCAGCGCGGTGGCACCACCTACGAGCAGTACTTC.

The chain carries TRBV6-1 and TRBJ1-5, with a possible D match to TRBD1 (6 bases). Germline V gene data show CDR1 as MNHNS and CDR2 as SASEGT. Trimming removed 7 bases from V and 0 bases from J, with 10 bases in between. The CDR3 is 14 amino acids. DNA for the CDR3: TGTGCCAGCACAGGGACACATAGCAATCAGCCCCAGCATTTT. Translating it yields CASTGTHSNQPQHF.

V gene TRBV6-1 combines with J gene TRBJ2-6; no definite D call. The germline CDR1 and CDR2 sequences are MNHNS and SASEGT. The V end was cut by 5 bases, the J end by 6 bases, with 14 bases between. The CDR3 extends over 15 amino acids. The chain's CDR3 is CASSFTVPEANVLTF. The CDR3 DNA reads as TGTGCCAGCAGTTTTACGGTGCCTGAGGCCAACGTCCTGACTTTC.

This clone was counted a single time. The chain combines TRBV25-1 with TRBJ2-3; D may be TRBD1 (6 bases). The CDR3 totals 16 residues. The germline V and J ends were trimmed by 2 bases and 5 bases, with 17 bases remaining between them. CDR1 and CDR2 from the germline V gene are MGHDK and SYGVNS. The CDR3 reads CASSEAGTPTQDTQYF. The CDR3 nucleotides are TGTGCCAGCAGTGAAGCCGGGACACCAACACAAGATACGCAGTATTTT.

The chain is built from TRBV5-6 and TRBJ2-5, with D maybe TRBD1 (5 bases). The J call could be wrong; TRBJ2-7 is a better fit for the DNA end. Germline loops: CDR1 SGHDT, CDR2 YYEEEE. The CDR3 sequence is 15 residues long. For the CDR3, the DNA is TGTGCCAGCAGCTTGAGGGGTTCAGCCACCTACGAGCAGTACTTC. It yields the protein CASSLRGSATYEQYF.

The CDR3 DNA reads as TGTGCCAGCACCAGAAAAGTGACTTCCAATCAGCCCCAGCATTTT. It encodes CASTRKVTSNQPQHF. The chain uses TRBV28 and TRBJ1-5; D is ambiguous. Trimming left V 7 bases short and J 3 bases short, with 16 bases between. The germline gives CDR1 MDHEN, CDR2 SYDVKM. This CDR3 has 15 amino acids.

V usage is TRBV28 and J usage is TRBJ2-5; the match to TRBD2 covers 8 bases. CDR3 size: 14 residues. V trimming: 4 bases; J trimming: 4 bases; junction bases outside the gene matches: 5. Germline V gene sequence: CDR1 MDHEN, CDR2 SYDVKM. CDR3 in DNA: TGTGCCAGCAGTTCCCCGGGGGGGTCAGAGACCCAGTACTTC. Translating gives CASSSPGGSETQYF.

The chain combines TRBV2 with TRBJ2-2; no definite D call. The CDR3 contains 13 residues. V was trimmed by 7 bases and J by 8 bases, leaving 14 bases between them. The germline CDR1 and CDR2 sequences are SNHLY and FYNNEI. The CDR3 DNA follows: TGTGCCAGCAACCTACTGTCCTCTGGGGAGCTGTTTTTT. Its protein product is CASNLLSSGELFF. Together with reference TRBV2 and TRBJ2-2, the CDR3 gives the full variable domain: EPEVTQTPSHQVTQMGQEVILRCVPISNHLYFYWYRQILGQKVEFLVSFYNNEISEKSEIFDDQFSVERPDGSNFTLKIRSTKLEDSAMYFCASNLLSSGELFFGEGSRLTVL.

The V gene is TRBV19, the J gene TRBJ1-2; TRBD1 is a possible D gene (5 bases). Trimming shortened V by 3 bases and J by 6 bases, and 20 bases separated the two germline ends. CDR3 length: 16 amino acids. Germline V gene lookup returns CDR1 LNHDA and CDR2 SQIVND (reference sequence). DNA of the CDR3: TGTGCCAGTAGTATTCCAGGCGGGCCGGGGGAAAATGGCTACACCTTC. It codes for CASSIPGGPGENGYTF. The full variable domain, with the rest looked up from reference TRBV19 and TRBJ1-2, is DGGITQSPKYLFRKEGQNVTLSCEQNLNHDAMYWYRQDPGQGLRLIYYSQIVNDFQKGDIAEGYSVSREKKESFPLTVTSAQKNPTAFYLCASSIPGGPGENGYTFGSGTRLTVV.

Written as DNA, the CDR3 is TGTGCCTGGGACACCTCAATGAACACTGAAGCTTTCTTT. Translating gives CAWDTSMNTEAFF. The rearrangement links TRBV30 to TRBJ1-1; D unclear. The germline CDR1 and CDR2 sequences are GTSNPN and SVGIG (reference sequence). V was trimmed by 5 bases and J by 0 bases, leaving 10 bases between them. The CDR3 totals 13 residues.